This is a list of T cell receptor beta chains from one sample in a study of shared clonotypes between healthy human individuals. Libraries were prepared by immunoSEQ multiplex PCR; TCRdb keeps only in-frame clonotypes and omits some of them. Of 1,500,000 or so clones listed, around 98.5% are singletons. Sequenced: naive CD4+ T cells sorted from blood. All receptors derive from a man aged 25-40 years in good health. Both conserved end residues are part of each CDR3. D genes are given only for firm matches. Part of the rows lack a size; the others show once, few, many or a class for expanded clones.

j_call clone_size v_call d_call cdr3_nt cdr3_aa
TRBJ1-2 NA TRBV10-1 NA TGCGCCAGCACGCAGGGGTACTACACCTTC CASTQGYYTF
TRBJ2-7 NA TRBV11-2 TRBD2 TGTGCCAGCAGCTGGGGACTAGCGGGAGGTACCGCCCTTTACGAGCAGTACTTC CASSWGLAGGTALYEQYF
TRBJ2-3 NA TRBV30 TRBD2 TGTGCCTTTCAAAGCGGGAGCGGCACAGATACGCAGTATTTT CAFQSGSGTDTQYF
TRBJ1-1 NA TRBV7-2 NA TGTGCCAGCAGCCCCCCACCAGGAATGAACACTGAAGCTTTCTTT CASSPPPGMNTEAFF
TRBJ2-1 NA TRBV2 TRBD2 TGTGCCAGCAGCCTACTAGCGGGGACCTACAATGAGCAGTTCTTC CASSLLAGTYNEQFF
TRBJ1-5 NA TRBV7-9 NA TGTGCCAGCAGCTTAGGGATTTATCAGCCCCAGCATTTT CASSLGIYQPQHF
TRBJ2-1 NA TRBV28 NA TGTGCCAGTCTGAGAGACTGGCGGATGTACAATGAGCAGTTCTTC CASLRDWRMYNEQFF
TRBJ2-3 NA TRBV7-8 NA TGTGCCAGCAGCTTCCTACCGACTCATACGCAGTATTTT CASSFLPTHTQYF
TRBJ1-3 once TRBV5-6 NA TGTGCCAGCAGCTTATTCCGGAACACCATATATTTT CASSLFRNTIYF
TRBJ2-7 NA TRBV7-9 NA TGTGCCAGCAGTCCAGGGGTCTTGAGCTCCTACGAGCAGTACTTC CASSPGVLSSYEQYF
TRBJ1-5 few TRBV11-3 NA TGTGCCAGCAGCTTCTGGAGGGAGCGGCAGCCCCAGCATTTT CASSFWRERQPQHF
TRBJ2-3 NA TRBV5-6 NA TGTGCCAGCAACCCTATACCCGGCCGGGAGAGGACAGATACGCAGTATTTT CASNPIPGRERTDTQYF
TRBJ1-4 NA TRBV7-2 NA TGTGCCAGCAGCTTAGTGGGGTGGGATGAAAAACTGTTTTTT CASSLVGWDEKLFF
TRBJ1-5 NA TRBV27 NA TGTGCCAGCAGGAGTGGGGGCAATCAGCCCCAGCATTTT CASRSGGNQPQHF
TRBJ2-5 NA TRBV5-1 NA TGCGCCAGCAGCTTTAGTCCTCAAGAGACCCAGTACTTC CASSFSPQETQYF
TRBJ2-7 NA TRBV28 TRBD1 TGTGCCAGCAGTCTTTGGACTCCTACGTGGGACAGAATCTACGAGCAGTACTTC CASSLWTPTWDRIYEQYF
TRBJ2-6 NA TRBV4-3 NA TGCGCCAGCAGCCAAATTATCGTTGGGCAGGGTAGGTCTGGGGCCAACGTCCTGACTTTC CASSQIIVGQGRSGANVLTF
TRBJ2-5 NA TRBV14 NA TGTGCCAGCAGCCAAGTTGTCTCGGAGACCCAGTACTTC CASSQVVSETQYF
TRBJ2-5 NA TRBV11-2 NA TGTGCCAGCAGCTTAGTTGGGGTTTGGGAGACCCAGTACTTC CASSLVGVWETQYF
TRBJ2-2 once TRBV7-9 TRBD1 TGTGCCAGCAGAAACCGGGACAGGGATAACACCGGGGAGCTGTTTTTT CASRNRDRDNTGELFF
TRBJ2-5 NA TRBV30 TRBD2 TGTGCCTGGAGTTTTCTACCAGCGGGAGAAGTCGTGACCCAGTACTTC CAWSFLPAGEVVTQYF
TRBJ2-7 NA TRBV5-1 NA TGCGCCAGCAGCTTGGTCGGCCACACCCCCGACGAGCAGTACTTC CASSLVGHTPDEQYF
TRBJ2-7 NA TRBV27 TRBD1 TGTGCCAGCAGCCGACGGCGGGGACAGGGACCGTACGAGCAGTACTTC CASSRRRGQGPYEQYF
TRBJ2-7 NA TRBV7-8 NA TGTGCCAGCAGCTTGCTTTTCCCACTCCGGGGCGAGCAGTACTTC CASSLLFPLRGEQYF
TRBJ2-3 NA TRBV7-2 NA TGTGCCAGCAGCTTAGTCCAGAGCACAGATACGCAGTATTTT CASSLVQSTDTQYF
TRBJ1-5 NA TRBV19 NA TGTGCCAGTAGTATATCCCACCTAGGGCAGGGCAGAAAGCCCCAGCATTTT CASSISHLGQGRKPQHF
TRBJ1-1 once TRBV19 NA TGTGCCAGTAGTATATCTCCCGATCGGGGGCGGAACACTGAAGCTTTCTTT CASSISPDRGRNTEAFF
TRBJ1-2 NA TRBV27 NA TGTGCCAGCAGTTTATCATCCGACCTTATAACAGGAACCTACACCTTC CASSLSSDLITGTYTF
TRBJ1-3 NA TRBV5-1 TRBD1 TGCGCCAGCAGCTCGGACAGGGTTAACACCATATATTTT CASSSDRVNTIYF
TRBJ2-2 NA TRBV18 NA TGTGCCAGCTCACCACCAGTCCTCGGGGAGCTGTTTTTT CASSPPVLGELFF
TRBJ1-1 NA TRBV10-1 NA TGCGTCCCGGGACTGACGAACACTGAAGCTTTCTTT CVPGLTNTEAFF
TRBJ2-1 NA TRBV19 TRBD2 TGTGCCAGTAGTATGGGCGCGGGAGTCTTCGGGCAGTTCTTC CASSMGAGVFGQFF
TRBJ2-3 NA TRBV15 TRBD1 TGTGCCACCAGCAGAGACGGTTACAGGGGTAGCACAGATACGCAGTATTTT CATSRDGYRGSTDTQYF
TRBJ2-3 NA TRBV29-1 TRBD2 TGCAGCGTAGAGGCGCCGGGACTAGGAGAATTCACAGATACGCAGTATTTT CSVEAPGLGEFTDTQYF
TRBJ1-4 NA TRBV11-2 NA TGTGCCAGCAGTCCTAAGATGGCTGGGGAAAAACTGTTTTTT CASSPKMAGEKLFF
TRBJ1-6 NA TRBV5-1 NA TGCGCCAGCAGCTTGGGTATGCGTAGGGAAAATTCACCCCTCCACTTT CASSLGMRRENSPLHF